This record covers a single T cell receptor beta chain. Its target is unknown. V lost 7 bases and J lost 6; bases outside the gene matches: 6. CDR1 MNHNS and CDR2 SASEGT come from the germline V gene. CDR3 length: 13 amino acids. The Oncomine TCR Beta short-read assay sequenced DNA from cultured CD4+ T cells. One entry per CDR3 protein results from TCRdb running MiXCR on the PCR reads. Here the sample spans some 11,000 distinct CDR3 sequences, roughly 82% being singletons. Stated treatment: approximately 11-day PBMC culture with coronavirus spike peptide pools or control peptides (ViraFEST assay). This record comes from a study of vaccination and CD4 T cells after COVID-19. Overall study context: Median draw time for post-COVID samples was 95 to 110 days post-diagnosis (range 35 to 161). Regarding the study as a whole: Post-vaccination reactive clonotypes (median about 40) did not differ significantly from post-infection (under 22).

The rearrangement links TRBV6-1 to TRBJ1-2; the match to TRBD1 covers 9 bases. The sequence was obtained from a human donor who had recovered from COVID-19. Sequences were obtained from CD4+ T cells from blood, cultured in vitro. The CDR3 coding sequence is TGTGCCAGCAATCGGGACAGGGTTGATGGCTACACCTTC. This sequence encodes CASNRDRVDGYTF.